The 28 T cell receptor beta chains below were found in one sample sequenced in a study of OX40 agonist ivuxolimab in advanced cancers. Some clones are missing from TCRdb's copy, which holds only in-frame ones; the method was immunoSEQ multiplex PCR. The data contain under 55,000 clones, 65% to 85% of them singletons. The material sequenced was CD4+ or CD8+ T cells sorted from blood, taken in a trial of the OX40 agonist ivuxolimab. The receptor source for this set is an adult with an advanced solid tumor such as melanoma, head and neck, liver or kidney cancer.

The V gene is TRBV6-1, the J gene TRBJ1-2; 7 nucleotides match TRBD1. CDR3 size: 16 residues. Germline V gene sequence: CDR1 MNHNS, CDR2 SASEGT. V trimming: 3 bases; J trimming: 5 bases; junction bases outside the gene matches: 12. The chain's CDR3 is CASSEFQTGLDYGYTF. The CDR3 nucleotides read TGTGCCAGCAGTGAGTTCCAGACAGGGCTAGATTATGGCTACACCTTC.

This clone was counted a single time. The chain joins TRBV27 to TRBJ2-1; 16 bases align to TRBD2. Germline CDR1 reads MNHEY; CDR2 reads SMNVEV (reference sequence). The CDR3 runs 17 residues. Germline trimming cut 2 bases from V and 6 bases from J; bases unmatched to any gene: 4. CDR3 region: CASSLGTSGGAGNEQFF. The CDR3 coding sequence is TGTGCCAGCAGTTTAGGGACTAGCGGGGGGGCGGGCAATGAGCAGTTCTTC.

The chain employs TRBV7-2 and TRBJ2-2; D is possibly TRBD2 (5 bases). The CDR3 covers 16 residues. V was clipped by 6 bases and J by 1 base, with 15 bases between them. CDR1 SGHTA and CDR2 FQGNSA come from the germline V gene. CDR3 sequence reads: CASRSTPGLNTGELFF. CDR3 in DNA: TGTGCCAGCAGATCAACGCCGGGATTGAACACCGGGGAGCTGTTTTTT.

The rearrangement joins TRBV13 to TRBJ2-7; D not certain. The CDR3 is 16 residues long. V lost 6 bases and J 0 bases, leaving 18 bases between the germline ends. Germline assignment: CDR1 PRHDT and CDR2 FYEKMQ (reference sequence). This chain's CDR3 is CASSRNEFASSYEQYF. CDR3 DNA: TGTGCCAGCAGTCGTAATGAGTTTGCGTCCTCCTACGAGCAGTACTTC.

The chain combines TRBV5-1 with TRBJ2-3; possible D gene TRBD2, 5 bases. Trimming pared 4 bases from V and 0 bases from J, leaving 9 bases between. Germline values: CDR1 SGHRS, CDR2 YFSETQ. CDR3 length equals 14 residues. The CDR3 is CASSGGLSTDTQYF. The CDR3, as DNA: TGCGCCAGCAGCGGAGGCTTAAGCACAGATACGCAGTATTTT.

The V and J genes are TRBV9 and TRBJ2-3, with 7 bases lining up with TRBD1. This CDR3 has 18 residues. Trimming took 0 bases from V and 5 from J; bases not matched to a gene: 15. The germline V gene has CDR1 SGDLS and CDR2 YYNGEE. CDR3 in amino acids: CASSVGLRGSQIEDTQYF. The CDR3 DNA reads TGTGCCAGCAGCGTAGGTCTCAGGGGGTCACAGATTGAAGATACGCAGTATTTT.

This rearrangement joins TRBV7-6 to TRBJ2-7; 9 positions match TRBD2. The CDR3 runs 14 residues. The germline V gene has CDR1 SGHVS and CDR2 FNYEAQ. V shed 5 bases and J 3 bases; nucleotides not matched to a gene: 5. The chain's CDR3 is CASSASGRIYEQYF. CDR3 nucleotides: TGTGCCAGCAGCGCGAGCGGGAGGATCTACGAGCAGTACTTC.

The chain recombines TRBV11-2 with TRBJ1-1; D may be TRBD1 (6 bases). V shed 4 bases and J shed 1 base, with 7 bases lying between them. Germline V lookup: CDR1 SGHAT, CDR2 FQNNGV. The CDR3 is 13 residues long. DNA for the CDR3: TGTGCCAGCAGCTCGGGACAGAACACTGAAGCTTTCTTT. Protein sequence: CASSSGQNTEAFF.

In DNA, the CDR3 is TGCGCCAGCAGTGATTCTGCGGGAAAACTGTTTTTT. This encodes CASSDSAGKLFF. V gene TRBV10-1 combines with J gene TRBJ1-4; D remains ambiguous. This CDR3 comprises 12 residues. The ends were cut back, 3 bases at V and 10 bases at J, with 9 bases in the middle. The germline V gene has CDR1 WNHNN and CDR2 SYGVQD (reference sequence).

The V call is TRBV7-2, the J call TRBJ1-5, with unresolved D. Deletions cut 5 bases from V and 3 bases from J, with 8 bases between. The CDR3 contains 13 residues. The germline gives CDR1 SGHTA, CDR2 FQGNSA. The CDR3 region is CASSRQPNQPQHF. In DNA form, the CDR3 reads TGTGCCAGCAGCCGCCAGCCCAATCAGCCCCAGCATTTT.

V is TRBV11-2 and J is TRBJ2-1, with 9 positions matching TRBD2. The CDR3 has 16 residues. Germline assignment: CDR1 SGHAT and CDR2 FQNNGV. The V segment lost 5 bases and the J segment 8 bases; nucleotides outside the gene matches: 13. The chain's CDR3 is CASSAGRGGGVYEQFF. The CDR3 DNA reads as TGTGCCAGCAGCGCCGGCCGGGGCGGGGGGGTCTATGAGCAGTTCTTC.

The chain is built from TRBV4-2 and TRBJ2-1; 9 bases align to TRBD2. The length of the CDR3 is 17 residues. V was pared by 4 bases and J by 6 bases, with 13 bases of the junction left unmatched. Germline V gives CDR1 LGHNA, CDR2 YNFKEQ. The CDR3 region is CASSPYSGSEAGNEQFF. For the CDR3, the DNA is TGTGCCAGCAGCCCCTATAGCGGGAGTGAAGCGGGCAATGAGCAGTTCTTC.

This clone has a handful of counts. The rearrangement uses TRBV6-5 and TRBJ2-7; TRBD2 is a possible D gene (6 bases). Trimming took 7 bases from V and 1 from J, leaving 11 bases between them. Per the germline V gene, CDR1 is MNHEY and CDR2 is SVGAGI. The CDR3 is made up of 13 amino acids. The CDR3 region is CASKGGASYEQYF. CDR3 coding DNA: TGTGCCAGCAAAGGCGGGGCGTCCTACGAGCAGTACTTC.

The chain has TRBV7-2 and TRBJ1-3; 8 bases agree with TRBD1. V shed 4 bases and J 2 bases; nucleotides not matched to a gene: 4. Germline V lookup: CDR1 SGHTA, CDR2 FQGNSA. CDR3 length: 15 residues. This CDR3 reads CASSSRQGTGNTIYF. The CDR3 DNA is TGTGCCAGCAGCTCCCGACAGGGGACTGGAAACACCATATATTTT.

The chain joins TRBV7-3 to TRBJ1-4; D is uncertain. The germline V gene has CDR1 SGHTA and CDR2 FQGTGA. Trimming took 2 bases from V and 8 from J, leaving 9 bases between them. The CDR3 is made up of 13 amino acids. This chain's CDR3 is CASSLSPGEKLFF. The CDR3 DNA reads TGTGCCAGCAGCTTATCGCCCGGGGAAAAACTGTTTTTT.

J is TRBJ2-7 and V is TRBV6-5; D gene unclear. The CDR3 runs to 15 residues. Between the trimmed V and J ends, which lost 0 bases and 5 bases, there was a span of 14 bases. In germline, CDR1 is MNHEY, CDR2 SVGAGI. The CDR3 sequence is CASSYSITFRHEQYV. CDR3 DNA sequence: TGTGCCAGCAGTTACTCGATAACTTTCCGTCACGAGCAGTACGTC.

The chain has TRBV10-3 and TRBJ2-5; D is unresolved. Germline CDR1 ENHRY, CDR2 SYGVKD. The CDR3 has 14 amino acids. Trimming removed 0 bases at V and 6 bases at J, with 11 bases between. In DNA form, the CDR3 reads TGTGCCATCAGTGAGTCAATGGTCGTGCAGACCCAGTACTTC. This gives the protein CAISESMVVQTQYF.

This clone was seen only a few times. This CDR3 is CASSPRSGGSNQPQHF. CDR3 in DNA: TGTGCCAGCAGCCCCAGGTCTGGAGGGAGCAATCAGCCCCAGCATTTT. The chain combines TRBV11-2 with TRBJ1-5, with D uncertain. Looked up from germline, CDR1 is SGHAT and CDR2 is FQNNGV. V dropped 5 bases and J dropped 1 base, with 15 bases sitting between them. CDR3 length: 16 residues.

This sequence joins TRBV30 and TRBJ2-1; the match to TRBD2 covers 7 bases. The germline gives CDR1 GTSNPN, CDR2 SVGIG (reference sequence). CDR3 size: 14 residues. Trimming took 0 bases from V and 9 from J; bases not matched to a gene: 8. The CDR3 is CAWSVGGGPGEQFF. The CDR3 bases are TGTGCCTGGAGTGTGGGGGGAGGGCCCGGTGAGCAGTTCTTC.

This clone showed up just once. DNA of the CDR3: TGTGCCAGCTCACCCCAGGGACTAGCGGGAGGGTCCTACAATGAGCAGTTCTTC. It is translated as CASSPQGLAGGSYNEQFF. The rearrangement links TRBV18 to TRBJ2-1, with TRBD2 identical over 16 bases. CDR3 length: 18 amino acids. The germline gives CDR1 KGHSH, CDR2 LQKENI. After removal of 3 bases from V and 1 base from J, the junction contained 3 bases not matched to a gene.

This chain joins TRBV6-6 and TRBJ1-5, with D unclear. The germline V gene has CDR1 MNHNY and CDR2 SVGAGI (reference sequence). The CDR3 is 16 residues long. V was trimmed by 0 bases and J by 0 bases, leaving 9 bases between them. The CDR3 here is CASSYSRLDSNQPQHF. The CDR3, as DNA: TGTGCCAGCAGTTACTCCCGACTGGATAGCAATCAGCCCCAGCATTTT.

V gene TRBV5-1 combines with J gene TRBJ2-3; D is perhaps TRBD2 (6 bases). V lost 3 bases to trimming and J lost 3 bases, with 11 bases between them. CDR1 is SGHRS and CDR2 is YFSETQ in the germline V gene. The CDR3 is 14 amino acids. CDR3 in DNA: TGCGCCAGCAGCTCCCAGCGGGTAACAGATACGCAGTATTTT. Translating gives CASSSQRVTDTQYF.

This sequence joins TRBV18 and TRBJ1-2; 7 nucleotides line up with TRBD1. CDR3 length: 17 amino acids. Germline CDR1 is KGHSH and CDR2 is LQKENI. Trimming took 0 bases from V and 5 from J; bases not matched to a gene: 12. This CDR3 reads CASSPPTGRSLGYGYTF. Written as DNA, the CDR3 is TGTGCCAGCTCACCACCGACAGGGAGGTCCCTTGGGTATGGCTACACCTTC.

The chain employs TRBV18 and TRBJ2-3; D unresolved. Germline values: CDR1 KGHSH, CDR2 LQKENI. V was cut by 3 bases and J by 1 base, with 11 bases left in between. This CDR3 contains 15 residues. The CDR3 DNA follows: TGTGCCAGCTCACCCGGGCAACCGGGCACAGATACGCAGTATTTT. It is translated as CASSPGQPGTDTQYF.

As concerns this clone: Other nucleotide sequences in the sample specify the same CDR3. The DNA for the CDR3 is TGTGCCAGTAGCAGGGAATACGGCTATGGCTACACCTTC. Translating it yields CASSREYGYGYTF. V gene TRBV7-3 combines with J gene TRBJ1-2; a weak D match, TRBD1 (5 bases). This CDR3 spans 13 amino acids. Per the germline V gene, CDR1 is SGHTA and CDR2 is FQGTGA. V was trimmed by 9 bases and J by 4 bases, leaving 15 bases between them.

V and J are TRBV5-1 and TRBJ2-1; a weak D match, TRBD2 (5 bases). The V end was cut by 2 bases, the J end by 2 bases, with 11 bases between. CDR1 SGHRS and CDR2 YFSETQ come from the germline V gene. This CDR3 is built from 15 residues. The chain's CDR3 is CASSLEGGAYNEQFF. As DNA, the CDR3 is TGCGCCAGCAGCTTAGAGGGCGGTGCCTACAATGAGCAGTTCTTC.

This chain connects TRBV14 to TRBJ2-1, with TRBD1 as a possible D gene (6 bases). V shed 1 base and J shed 16 bases, with 14 bases lying between them. Germline values: CDR1 SGHDN, CDR2 FVKESK. CDR3 length: 12 amino acids. The CDR3, as DNA: TGTGCCAGCAGCCAAGGGGGGCGCGGCGCATTCTTC. As protein: CASSQGGRGAFF.

This chain joins TRBV4-2 and TRBJ2-1; 10 bases match TRBD2. There are 16 residues in the CDR3. CDR1 LGHNA and CDR2 YNFKEQ come from the germline V gene. The trim removed 3 bases at V and 9 bases at J, leaving 11 bases unmatched. CDR3: CASSQSTSGAGGEQFF. The CDR3 DNA sequence: TGTGCCAGCAGCCAGTCCACTAGCGGGGCGGGGGGTGAGCAGTTCTTC.